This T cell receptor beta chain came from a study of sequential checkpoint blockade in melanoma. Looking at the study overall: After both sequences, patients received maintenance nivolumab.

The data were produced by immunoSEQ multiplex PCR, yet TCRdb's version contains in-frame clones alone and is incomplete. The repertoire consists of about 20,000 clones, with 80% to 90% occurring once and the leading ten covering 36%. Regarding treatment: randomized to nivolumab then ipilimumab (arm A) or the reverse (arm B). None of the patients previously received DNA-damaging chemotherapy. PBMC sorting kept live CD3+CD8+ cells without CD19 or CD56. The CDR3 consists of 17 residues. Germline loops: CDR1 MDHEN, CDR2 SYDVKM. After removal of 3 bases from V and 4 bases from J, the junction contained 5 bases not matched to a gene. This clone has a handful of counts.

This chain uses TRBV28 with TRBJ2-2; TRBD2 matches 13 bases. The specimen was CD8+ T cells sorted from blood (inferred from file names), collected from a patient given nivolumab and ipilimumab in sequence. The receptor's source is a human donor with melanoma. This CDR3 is CASSLGLAGTGTGELFF. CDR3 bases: TGTGCCAGCAGTTTGGGACTAGCGGGGACGGGCACCGGGGAGCTGTTTTTT.